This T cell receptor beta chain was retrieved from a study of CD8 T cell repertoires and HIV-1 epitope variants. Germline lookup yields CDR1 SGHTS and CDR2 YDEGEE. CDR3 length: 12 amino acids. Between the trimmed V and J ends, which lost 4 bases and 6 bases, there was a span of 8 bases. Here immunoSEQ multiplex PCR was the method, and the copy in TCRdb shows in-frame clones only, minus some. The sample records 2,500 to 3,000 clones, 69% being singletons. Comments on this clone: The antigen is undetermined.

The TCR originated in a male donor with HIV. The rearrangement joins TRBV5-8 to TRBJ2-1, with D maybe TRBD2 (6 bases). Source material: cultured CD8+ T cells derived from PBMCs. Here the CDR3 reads CASSRDFNEQFF. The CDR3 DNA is TGTGCCAGCAGCCGGGACTTCAATGAGCAGTTCTTC.